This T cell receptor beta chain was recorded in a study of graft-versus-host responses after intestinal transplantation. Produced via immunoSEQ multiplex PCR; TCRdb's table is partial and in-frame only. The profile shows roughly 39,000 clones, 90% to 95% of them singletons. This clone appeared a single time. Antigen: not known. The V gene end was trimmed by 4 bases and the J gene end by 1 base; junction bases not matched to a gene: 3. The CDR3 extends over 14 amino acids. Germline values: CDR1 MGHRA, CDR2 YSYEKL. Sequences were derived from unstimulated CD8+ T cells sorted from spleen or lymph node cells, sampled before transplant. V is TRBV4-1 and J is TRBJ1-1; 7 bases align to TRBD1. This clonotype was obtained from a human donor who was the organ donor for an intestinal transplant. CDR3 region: CASSRGQPNTEAFF. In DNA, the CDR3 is TGCGCCAGCAGCCGGGGACAGCCGAACACTGAAGCTTTCTTT.